This TCR beta chain was recorded in a study of PD-1 blockade in classical Hodgkin lymphoma. Study-level findings and limits: Patients who initiated nivolumab within 1 year of ASCT were excluded.

The patients all showed relapse after autologous stem cell transplantation, while their brentuximab vedotin exposure varied. Profiling relied on immunoSEQ multiplex PCR, and the TCRdb table lists in-frame clones only, not all of them. The sample has approximately 44,000 clones; around two thirds are singletons. A single count supports this clone. Antigen: not known. The sequences come from peripheral blood mononuclear cells (PBMCs), collected at baseline. This clonotype originated in a human donor with classical Hodgkin lymphoma.

The CDR3 coding sequence is TGTGCCAGCAGATACACCTCAGATACGCAGTATTTT. Translation gives CASRYTSDTQYF. This rearrangement joins TRBV7-8 to TRBJ2-3; D gene uncertain. Germline lookup yields CDR1 SGHVS and CDR2 FQNEAQ. The CDR3 sequence is 12 residues long. The V end lost 6 bases, the J end lost 4 bases, and 8 bases lay between the germline ends.